What follows are 2 T cell receptor beta chains derived from one specimen sequenced in a study of shared clonotypes between healthy human individuals. The protocol was immunoSEQ multiplex PCR, while the TCRdb copy is restricted to in-frame clones and leaves out a portion. Here the sample spans about 600,000 clones, 95% to 98% being singletons. Terminally differentiated effector memory CD45RA+ cells were excluded from the naive CD8 cells, which were CD45RO-negative and positively selected for CCR7. Material for sequencing was naive CD8+ T cells sorted from blood. The receptors were gathered from a man aged 30 to 45 in good health.

This chain links TRBV4-1 with TRBJ2-1, with D perhaps TRBD1 (5 bases). CDR3 length equals 16 residues. V was pared by 1 base and J by 2 bases, with 12 bases between. Germline V gene sequence: CDR1 MGHRA, CDR2 YSYEKL. This CDR3 reads CASSQAGHGAYNEQFF. CDR3 sequence (DNA): TGCGCCAGCAGCCAAGCCGGACATGGGGCCTACAATGAGCAGTTCTTC.

The rearrangement uses TRBV4-1 and TRBJ2-7, with TRBD2 as a possible D gene (6 bases). The CDR3 runs 14 residues. Looked up from germline, CDR1 is MGHRA and CDR2 is YSYEKL. The germline V and J ends were trimmed by 3 bases and 3 bases, with 12 bases remaining between them. CDR3 amino acids: CASSHSGSYYEQYF. The CDR3 DNA reads as TGCGCCAGCAGCCACAGCGGGTCTTACTACGAGCAGTACTTC.